This T cell receptor (beta chain) originates from a study of human T cells and chemical hapten exposure. There are many counts of this clonotype. Trimming stripped 5 bases from V and 0 bases from J, with 17 bases between. From germline, CDR1 is MNHEY and CDR2 SVGAGI. The CDR3 sequence is 16 residues long. Time point specified: patch test 1, 2 weeks after DPC sensitization. Specified treatment: therapeutic diphenylcyclopropenone sensitization with weekly scalp DPC. TCRdb itself ran the RACE reads through MiXCR, one entry per CDR3 protein. The profile shows about 340,000 distinct CDR3 sequences, about 7% of them singletons.

This sequence originates from a woman aged 18-29 years with alopecia areata. Some clones in this sample may be carry-over from other donors' samples. The material sequenced was whole blood, taken in connection with sensitization to the hapten diphenylcyclopropenone (DPC). J is TRBJ2-7 and V is TRBV6-5; no firm D call. The CDR3 coding sequence is TGTGCCAGCAGTAAAAGGGCCTTGGTGAACTCCTACGAGCAGTACTTC. This encodes CASSKRALVNSYEQYF.